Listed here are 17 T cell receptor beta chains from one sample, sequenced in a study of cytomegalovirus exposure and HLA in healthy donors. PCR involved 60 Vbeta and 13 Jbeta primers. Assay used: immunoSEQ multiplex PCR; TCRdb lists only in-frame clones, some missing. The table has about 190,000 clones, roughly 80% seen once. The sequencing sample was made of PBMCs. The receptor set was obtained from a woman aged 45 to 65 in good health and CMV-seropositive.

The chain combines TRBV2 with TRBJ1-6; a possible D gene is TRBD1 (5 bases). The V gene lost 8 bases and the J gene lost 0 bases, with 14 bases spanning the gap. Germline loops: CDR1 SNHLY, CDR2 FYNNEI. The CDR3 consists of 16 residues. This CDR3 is CASGLTASSYNSPLHF. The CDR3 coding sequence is TGTGCCAGCGGTCTGACAGCGAGCTCCTATAATTCACCCCTCCACTTT.

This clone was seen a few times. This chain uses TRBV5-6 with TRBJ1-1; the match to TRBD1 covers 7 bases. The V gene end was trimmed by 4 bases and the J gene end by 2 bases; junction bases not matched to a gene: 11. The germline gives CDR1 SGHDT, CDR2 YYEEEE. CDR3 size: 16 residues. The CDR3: CASSRRDSRYNTEAFF. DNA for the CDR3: TGTGCCAGCAGCCGGCGGGACAGCCGGTACAACACTGAAGCTTTCTTT.

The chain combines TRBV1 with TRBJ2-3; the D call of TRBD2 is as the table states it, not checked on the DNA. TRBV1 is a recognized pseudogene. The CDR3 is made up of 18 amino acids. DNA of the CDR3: TGCACCAGCAGCCAAGGGATTTGGCGGGGGCCTTACACAGATACGCAGTATTTT. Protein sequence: CTSSQGIWRGPYTDTQYF.

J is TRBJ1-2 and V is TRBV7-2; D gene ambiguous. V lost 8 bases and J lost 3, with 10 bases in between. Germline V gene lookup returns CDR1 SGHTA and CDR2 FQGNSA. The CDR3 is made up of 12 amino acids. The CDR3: CASFNSYYGYTF. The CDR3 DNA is TGTGCCAGCTTTAACAGCTACTATGGCTACACCTTC.

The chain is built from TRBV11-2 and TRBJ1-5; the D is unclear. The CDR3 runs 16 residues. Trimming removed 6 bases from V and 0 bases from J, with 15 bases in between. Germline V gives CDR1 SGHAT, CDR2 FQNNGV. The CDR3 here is CASRLRGWFSNQPQHF. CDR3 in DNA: TGTGCCAGCAGACTTAGAGGGTGGTTTAGCAATCAGCCCCAGCATTTT.

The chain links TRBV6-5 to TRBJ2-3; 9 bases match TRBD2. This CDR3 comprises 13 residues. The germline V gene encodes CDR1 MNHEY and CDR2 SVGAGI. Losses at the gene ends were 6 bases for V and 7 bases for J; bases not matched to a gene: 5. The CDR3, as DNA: TGTGCCAGCAGCCGCGGGGGGGCCCATACGCAGTATTTT. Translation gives CASSRGGAHTQYF.

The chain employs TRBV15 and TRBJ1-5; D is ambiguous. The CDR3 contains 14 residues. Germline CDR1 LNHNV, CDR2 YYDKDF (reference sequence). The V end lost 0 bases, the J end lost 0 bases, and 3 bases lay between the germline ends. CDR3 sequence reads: CATSRDYSNQPQHF. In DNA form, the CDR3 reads TGTGCCACCAGCAGAGATTATAGCAATCAGCCCCAGCATTTT.

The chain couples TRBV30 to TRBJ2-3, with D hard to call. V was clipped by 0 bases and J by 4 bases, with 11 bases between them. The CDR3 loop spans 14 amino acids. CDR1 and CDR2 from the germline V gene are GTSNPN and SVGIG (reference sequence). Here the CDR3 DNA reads TGTGCCTGGAGTGTAGACTCCCTCGCAGATACGCAGTATTTT. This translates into CAWSVDSLADTQYF.

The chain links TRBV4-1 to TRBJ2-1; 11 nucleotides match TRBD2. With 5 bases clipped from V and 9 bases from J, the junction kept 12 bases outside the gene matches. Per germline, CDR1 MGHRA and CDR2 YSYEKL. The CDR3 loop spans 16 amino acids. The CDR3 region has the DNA TGCGCCAGCAGCTCCAGGAGCACTAGCGGGGGCGGTGAGCAGTTCTTC. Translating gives CASSSRSTSGGGEQFF.

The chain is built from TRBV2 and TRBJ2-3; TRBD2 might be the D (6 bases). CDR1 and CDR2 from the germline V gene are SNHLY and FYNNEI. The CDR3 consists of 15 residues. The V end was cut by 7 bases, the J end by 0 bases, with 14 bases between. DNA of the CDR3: TGTGCCAGCACCCGCGGAGGGGCTAGCACAGATACGCAGTATTTT. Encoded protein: CASTRGGASTDTQYF.

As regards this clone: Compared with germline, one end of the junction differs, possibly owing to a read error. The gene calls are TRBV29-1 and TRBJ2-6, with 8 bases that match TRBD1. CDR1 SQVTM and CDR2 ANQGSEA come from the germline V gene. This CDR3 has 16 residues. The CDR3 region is CSDEGQDTSGANVLIF. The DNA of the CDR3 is TGCAGCGACGAGGGACAGGACACCTCTGGGGCCAACGTCCTGATTTTC.

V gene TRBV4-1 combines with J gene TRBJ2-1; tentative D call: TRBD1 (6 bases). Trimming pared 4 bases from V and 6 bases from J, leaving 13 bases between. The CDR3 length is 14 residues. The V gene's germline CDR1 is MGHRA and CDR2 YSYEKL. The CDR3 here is CASSPTQGGNEQFF. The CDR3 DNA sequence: TGCGCCAGCAGCCCGACCCAAGGGGGCAATGAGCAGTTCTTC.

The CDR3 nucleotides read TGTGCCAGCAGCCAAGTGCGGACTAGCGGCTACGAGCAGTACTTC. This encodes CASSQVRTSGYEQYF. The J gene is TRBJ2-7, the V gene TRBV4-2; 10 nucleotides align to TRBD2. Per the germline V gene, CDR1 is LGHNA and CDR2 is YNFKEQ. The CDR3 has 15 amino acids. The trim removed 1 base at V and 3 bases at J, leaving 3 bases unmatched.

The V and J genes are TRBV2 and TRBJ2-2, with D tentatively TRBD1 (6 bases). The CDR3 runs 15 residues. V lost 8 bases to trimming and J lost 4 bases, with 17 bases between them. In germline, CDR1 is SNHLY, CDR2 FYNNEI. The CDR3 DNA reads TGTGCCAGCCATGGAAGGGGGTCCGGCACCGGGGAGCTGTTTTTT. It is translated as CASHGRGSGTGELFF.

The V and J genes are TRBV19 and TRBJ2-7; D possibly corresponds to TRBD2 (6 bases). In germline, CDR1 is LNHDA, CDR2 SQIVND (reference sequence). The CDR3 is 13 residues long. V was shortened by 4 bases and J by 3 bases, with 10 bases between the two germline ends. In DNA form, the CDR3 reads TGTGCCAGTAGTACGGGACTGGTCTACGAGCAGTACTTC. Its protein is CASSTGLVYEQYF.

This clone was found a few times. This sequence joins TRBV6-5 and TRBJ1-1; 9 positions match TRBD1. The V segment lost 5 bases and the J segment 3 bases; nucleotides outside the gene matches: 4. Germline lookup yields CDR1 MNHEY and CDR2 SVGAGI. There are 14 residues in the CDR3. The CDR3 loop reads CASSPGTGHTEAFF. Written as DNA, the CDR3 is TGTGCCAGCAGTCCGGGGACAGGGCACACTGAAGCTTTCTTT.

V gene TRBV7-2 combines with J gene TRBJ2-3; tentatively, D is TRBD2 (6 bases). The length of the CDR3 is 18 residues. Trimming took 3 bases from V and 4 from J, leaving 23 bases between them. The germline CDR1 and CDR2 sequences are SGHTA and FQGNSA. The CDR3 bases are TGTGCCAGCAGCTTCGGCCTCGTGTGGGGGGTGGCTCCAGATACGCAGTATTTT. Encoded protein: CASSFGLVWGVAPDTQYF.